The rows below give T cell receptor beta chains drawn from one sample of a study of T cell repertoires in cytomegalovirus infection. TCRdb fed the reads into MiXCR, producing one record per CDR3 protein. The sample carries over 450,000 distinct CDR3 sequences, approximately 10% recorded once. Sequencing was carried out using PBMCs. Every receptor here comes from a human donor in good health (CMV status not recorded). Some clones in this sample may be carry-over from other donors' samples. Each CDR3 is given with its conserved first and last residue. The order of the fields is V gene, clone size, D gene, J gene, CDR3 DNA, CDR3 protein. A D gene is named only where the DNA matches it firmly. Rows give clone size only sometimes, using once, few, many, or a class for an expanded clone.

v_gene: TRBV28
abundance: many
d_gene: -
j_gene: TRBJ2-7
CDR3nt: TGTGCCAGCAGTTTATACGGCCCGGGGGAGCAGTACTTC
CDR3aa: CASSLYGPGEQYF

v_gene: TRBV20-1
abundance: few
d_gene: TRBD2
j_gene: TRBJ2-7
CDR3nt: TGCAGTGCTCCTCGGGGGGGCAATTACTACGAGCAGTACTTC
CDR3aa: CSAPRGGNYYEQYF

v_gene: TRBV5-4
abundance: few
d_gene: TRBD1
j_gene: TRBJ2-3
CDR3nt: TGTGCCAGCAGTCTCGCAGGGGGCCTCACCACAGATACGCAGTATTTT
CDR3aa: CASSLAGGLTTDTQYF

v_gene: TRBV7-9
abundance: -
d_gene: -
j_gene: TRBJ1-4
CDR3nt: TGTGCCAGCAGGAAGCCGCTGGACAGCCATGAAAAACTGTTTTTT
CDR3aa: CASRKPLDSHEKLFF

v_gene: TRBV7-9
abundance: -
d_gene: -
j_gene: TRBJ2-2
CDR3nt: TGTGCCAGCAGCGCCTGGACCCCCACCGGGGAGCTGTTTTTT
CDR3aa: CASSAWTPTGELFF

v_gene: TRBV2
abundance: many
d_gene: -
j_gene: TRBJ1-1
CDR3nt: TGTGCCAGCAGTGAAGCGCTAGCTGAAGCTTTCTTT
CDR3aa: CASSEALAEAFF

v_gene: TRBV28
abundance: -
d_gene: -
j_gene: TRBJ1-6
CDR3nt: TGTGCCAGCAGCCTATTCAGGGGCGGTATTTCACCCCTCCACTTT
CDR3aa: CASSLFRGGISPLHF

v_gene: TRBV7-6
abundance: many
d_gene: TRBD2
j_gene: TRBJ2-7
CDR3nt: TGTGCCAGCAGCCGTCGCGCTAGCGGGAGGAACGAGCAGTACTTC
CDR3aa: CASSRRASGRNEQYF

v_gene: TRBV7-6
abundance: many
d_gene: -
j_gene: TRBJ2-7
CDR3nt: TGTGCCAGCAGCCCCTGGGGGAAAGGGTACGAGCAGTACTTC
CDR3aa: CASSPWGKGYEQYF

v_gene: TRBV30
abundance: -
d_gene: -
j_gene: TRBJ1-5
CDR3nt: TGTGCCTGGAGTGTTTCGACAATGAATCAGCCCCAGCATTTT
CDR3aa: CAWSVSTMNQPQHF

v_gene: TRBV7-6
abundance: few
d_gene: TRBD1
j_gene: TRBJ2-7
CDR3nt: TGTGCCAGCAGCGCGACAGGGGGCGCATCCTACGAGCAGTACTTC
CDR3aa: CASSATGGASYEQYF

v_gene: TRBV25-1
abundance: few
d_gene: TRBD1
j_gene: TRBJ2-5
CDR3nt: TGTGCCAGCAGTCCCCCGGGACAGGGGAGGAATGGAGAGACCCAGTACTTC
CDR3aa: CASSPPGQGRNGETQYF

v_gene: TRBV7-2
abundance: many
d_gene: -
j_gene: TRBJ2-6
CDR3nt: TGTGCCAGCAGCCTTATCTTTTTGGGACTTGGAGCTGGGGCCAACGTCCTGACTTTC
CDR3aa: CASSLIFLGLGAGANVLTF

v_gene: TRBV14
abundance: many
d_gene: TRBD2
j_gene: TRBJ2-1
CDR3nt: TGTGCCAGCAGCGACCAACTAGCGGGAGTCGATGAGCAGTTCTTC
CDR3aa: CASSDQLAGVDEQFF

v_gene: TRBV11-2
abundance: many
d_gene: -
j_gene: TRBJ2-3
CDR3nt: TGTGCCAGCAGCTTACTAGAGACAGATACGCAGTATTTT
CDR3aa: CASSLLETDTQYF

v_gene: TRBV29-1
abundance: -
d_gene: -
j_gene: TRBJ2-7
CDR3nt: TGCAGCGTTGTGGGGCCCCTTTCCTACGAGCAGTACTTC
CDR3aa: CSVVGPLSYEQYF

v_gene: TRBV11-2
abundance: few
d_gene: TRBD2
j_gene: TRBJ2-1
CDR3nt: TGTGCCAGCAGCTTAGATCGAATAGCGGGCCCGGAGGGGAATGAGCAGTTCTTC
CDR3aa: CASSLDRIAGPEGNEQFF

v_gene: TRBV19
abundance: few
d_gene: TRBD1
j_gene: TRBJ2-5
CDR3nt: TGTGCCAGTAGTCTTCACAGGGGGCTGGGAGAGACCCAGTACTTC
CDR3aa: CASSLHRGLGETQYF

v_gene: TRBV5-1
abundance: many
d_gene: -
j_gene: TRBJ1-2
CDR3nt: TGCGCCAGCAGCTTCACAGCTTCGGTCAGCTATGGCTACACCTTC
CDR3aa: CASSFTASVSYGYTF

v_gene: TRBV2
abundance: many
d_gene: -
j_gene: TRBJ1-3
CDR3nt: TGTGCCATCGTGATCAGACGGGGCCTCTCTGGAAACACCATATATTTT
CDR3aa: CAIVIRRGLSGNTIYF

v_gene: TRBV7-2
abundance: many
d_gene: TRBD1
j_gene: TRBJ1-1
CDR3nt: TGTGCCAGCAGCTTAGCGCTGGCAGGGGGCGTGAACACTGAAGCTTTCTTT
CDR3aa: CASSLALAGGVNTEAFF

v_gene: TRBV6-1
abundance: -
d_gene: -
j_gene: TRBJ1-2
CDR3nt: TGTGCCAGCATCTCCAGGTCGCGTAACTATGGCTACACCTTC
CDR3aa: CASISRSRNYGYTF

v_gene: TRBV15
abundance: many
d_gene: TRBD1
j_gene: TRBJ1-6
CDR3nt: TGTGCCACCAGGCGGGACCTGGGGCAGGGGGCTAATTCACCCCTCCACTTT
CDR3aa: CATRRDLGQGANSPLHF

v_gene: TRBV27
abundance: few
d_gene: -
j_gene: TRBJ1-1
CDR3nt: TGTGCCAGCAGTTTATGGGCGAACACTGAAGCTTTCTTT
CDR3aa: CASSLWANTEAFF

v_gene: TRBV3-1
abundance: few
d_gene: -
j_gene: TRBJ1-2
CDR3nt: TGTGCCAGCAGTCACAGGGACTCTAACTATGGCTACACCTTC
CDR3aa: CASSHRDSNYGYTF

v_gene: TRBV30
abundance: many
d_gene: -
j_gene: TRBJ1-2
CDR3nt: TGTGCCTGGAGTGTAGGAGGAGGGCACTATGGCTACACCTTC
CDR3aa: CAWSVGGGHYGYTF

v_gene: TRBV28
abundance: few
d_gene: -
j_gene: TRBJ2-6
CDR3nt: TGTGCCAGCAAACCCTTCCGGGGTGGGGCCAACGTCCTGACTTTC
CDR3aa: CASKPFRGGANVLTF

v_gene: TRBV28
abundance: many
d_gene: TRBD1
j_gene: TRBJ2-7
CDR3nt: TGTGCCAGCTATACACGGGACAGGGCCTACGAGCAGTACTTC
CDR3aa: CASYTRDRAYEQYF

v_gene: TRBV5-4
abundance: many
d_gene: -
j_gene: TRBJ2-5
CDR3nt: TGTGCCAGCAGCTTGTCGCAATACCAAGAGACCCAGTACTTC
CDR3aa: CASSLSQYQETQYF

v_gene: TRBV15
abundance: -
d_gene: TRBD1
j_gene: TRBJ2-7
CDR3nt: TGTGCCACCAGCAGAGACAGGGGGCTTCGTTACGAGCAGTACTTC
CDR3aa: CATSRDRGLRYEQYF

v_gene: TRBV2
abundance: many
d_gene: TRBD1
j_gene: TRBJ2-7
CDR3nt: TGTGCCAGCAGGCGGGACAGGATCTCACAACCTACCTACGAGCAGTACTTC
CDR3aa: CASRRDRISQPTYEQYF

v_gene: TRBV7-3
abundance: many
d_gene: TRBD1
j_gene: TRBJ2-1
CDR3nt: TGTGCCAGCAGCTTACAAGGGACAGTCATCAATGAGCAGTTCTTC
CDR3aa: CASSLQGTVINEQFF

v_gene: TRBV19
abundance: many
d_gene: TRBD1
j_gene: TRBJ1-2
CDR3nt: TGTGCCAGTAGTACCGGACAGGATCATTCGGCCTACACCTTC
CDR3aa: CASSTGQDHSAYTF

v_gene: TRBV20-1
abundance: many
d_gene: -
j_gene: TRBJ1-2
CDR3nt: TGCAGTGCTAGAGATCAGGGCGCAGCGGGGGGCTACACCTTC
CDR3aa: CSARDQGAAGGYTF

v_gene: TRBV27
abundance: -
d_gene: -
j_gene: TRBJ2-7
CDR3nt: TGTGCCAGCAGTCTAAGGCCCCCGGGGGATAGTCCTGCCGAGCAGTACTTC
CDR3aa: CASSLRPPGDSPAEQYF

v_gene: TRBV2
abundance: many
d_gene: -
j_gene: TRBJ1-4
CDR3nt: TGTGCCAGCAGTGGGACACCAACTAATGAAAAACTGTTTTTT
CDR3aa: CASSGTPTNEKLFF

v_gene: TRBV6-1
abundance: many
d_gene: TRBD1
j_gene: TRBJ2-7
CDR3nt: TGTGCCAGCAGTGCCCAGACAGGGGGCCCCTACGAGCAGTACTTC
CDR3aa: CASSAQTGGPYEQYF

v_gene: TRBV7-9
abundance: many
d_gene: -
j_gene: TRBJ2-1
CDR3nt: TGTGCCAGCAGCTTTGGCGGCCCTTACAATGAGCAGTTCTTC
CDR3aa: CASSFGGPYNEQFF

v_gene: TRBV6-1
abundance: -
d_gene: TRBD1
j_gene: TRBJ2-5
CDR3nt: TGTGCCAGCAGGACTACAGGGGGCAGAGAGACCCAGTACTTC
CDR3aa: CASRTTGGRETQYF

v_gene: TRBV5-5
abundance: -
d_gene: TRBD1
j_gene: TRBJ1-2
CDR3nt: TGTGCCAGCAGCTCTGAGACAGGGATTCACTATGGCTACACCTTC
CDR3aa: CASSSETGIHYGYTF

v_gene: TRBV24-1
abundance: many
d_gene: -
j_gene: TRBJ2-1
CDR3nt: TGTGCCACCAGTGATTCGTATTTAGGCGATGAGCAGTTCTTC
CDR3aa: CATSDSYLGDEQFF